The 14 T cell receptor beta chains given below trace back to one sample, sequenced in a study of blood T cell repertoires in COVID-19. Method: immunoSEQ multiplex PCR; TCRdb's copy keeps in-frame clones and lacks some. This sample has 130,000 or so clones, with more than 80% found just once. Sequencing was performed on peripheral blood. The receptors originated from a human donor in a cohort sampled during active COVID-19.

The chain couples TRBV7-2 to TRBJ1-1, with TRBD1 matching over 8 bases. Germline CDR1 and CDR2: SGHTA and FQGNSA. Germline trimming cut 2 bases from V and 7 bases from J; bases unmatched to any gene: 6. The CDR3 consists of 14 residues. CDR3 nucleotides: TGTGCCAGCAGCTTACGACAGGGGTTGGGTGAAGCTTTCTTT. Its protein is CASSLRQGLGEAFF.

The rearrangement joins TRBV6-6 to TRBJ2-5, with TRBD2 as a possible D gene (5 bases). Trimming shortened V by 0 bases and J by 5 bases, and 13 bases separated the two germline ends. This CDR3 contains 15 residues. Germline CDR1 and CDR2: MNHNY and SVGAGI (reference sequence). CDR3 sequence reads: CASSYSEVWGETQYF. In nucleotides, the CDR3 is TGTGCCAGCAGTTACTCGGAGGTTTGGGGTGAGACCCAGTACTTC.

V and J are TRBV19 and TRBJ1-3; no clear D gene. The CDR3 has 14 residues. V dropped 8 bases and J dropped 0 bases, with 11 bases sitting between them. Germline loops: CDR1 LNHDA, CDR2 SQIVND (reference sequence). CDR3 sequence: CASRPQDSGNTIYF. DNA of the CDR3: TGTGCCAGTCGACCGCAGGACTCTGGAAACACCATATATTTT.

This chain links TRBV18 with TRBJ1-1; 7 bases agree with TRBD1. This CDR3 spans 15 amino acids. After removal of 3 bases from V and 11 bases from J, the junction contained 15 bases not matched to a gene. Germline loops: CDR1 KGHSH, CDR2 LQKENI. In DNA form, the CDR3 reads TGTGCCAGCTCACCTCGGGACAGCAAAGGCCGAAGGGCTTTCTTT. This encodes CASSPRDSKGRRAFF.

The chain uses TRBV5-1 and TRBJ2-3; D is ambiguous. CDR1 is SGHRS, CDR2 YFSETQ, per germline. Trimming took 0 bases from V and 3 from J, leaving 8 bases between them. This CDR3 region has 14 residues. The CDR3 loop is CASSLGFRTDTQYF. The CDR3 bases are TGCGCCAGCAGCTTGGGCTTCCGGACAGATACGCAGTATTTT.

The CDR3 sequence: CASSDLAGAYNEQFF. In nucleotides, the CDR3 is TGTGCCAGCAGCGACCTAGCGGGGGCTTACAATGAGCAGTTCTTC. The rearrangement joins TRBV11-2 to TRBJ2-1; 10 positions match TRBD2. V lost 5 bases to trimming and J lost 4 bases; unmatched junction nucleotides: 5. In germline, CDR1 is SGHAT, CDR2 FQNNGV. The CDR3 contains 15 residues.

About this clone: One end of the junction fails to match germline, which may point to a read error. The chain carries TRBV5-8 and TRBJ2-4; TRBD2 aligns across 10 bases. Looked up from germline, CDR1 is SGHTS and CDR2 is YDEGEE. The CDR3 runs 15 residues. Here the CDR3 DNA reads TGTGCCAGCAGTCTCCTTAGCGGGGGGTTAGTTTCGGCCAGATTC. Residues: CASSLLSGGLVSARF.

The CDR3 reads CATPIGVQPQHF. The CDR3 region has the DNA TGTGCCACGCCCATCGGGGTTCAGCCCCAGCATTTT. This rearrangement joins TRBV24-1 to TRBJ1-5, with D hard to call. The CDR3 spans 12 residues. Germline CDR1 is KGHDR and CDR2 is SFDVKD. Trimming took off 10 bases at V and 6 bases at J, with 12 bases between the two ends.

The V gene is TRBV27, the J gene TRBJ2-2; TRBD2 is a possible D gene (5 bases). Germline assignment: CDR1 MNHEY and CDR2 SMNVEV (reference sequence). The CDR3 covers 16 residues. Deletions cut 6 bases from V and 2 bases from J, with 16 bases between. Here the CDR3 DNA reads TGTGCCAGCAGGGCCTCTGGCGGGCGAAACACCGGGGAGCTGTTTTTT. It encodes CASRASGGRNTGELFF.

This clone turned up a few times. The chain recombines TRBV5-4 with TRBJ1-1; possible D gene TRBD1, 6 bases. Germline V gene data show CDR1 as SGHNT and CDR2 as YYREEE (reference sequence). V was cut by 4 bases and J by 4 bases, with 17 bases left in between. The CDR3 contains 15 residues. CDR3 amino acids: CASSPQQGVPTEAFF. The CDR3, as DNA: TGTGCCAGCAGCCCGCAACAGGGTGTACCCACTGAAGCTTTCTTT. The full variable domain, with the rest looked up from reference TRBV5-4 and TRBJ1-1, is ETGVTQSPTHLIKTRGQQVTLRCSSQSGHNTVSWYQQALGQGPQFIFQYYREEENGRGNFPPRFSGLQFPNYSSELNVNALELDDSALYLCASSPQQGVPTEAFFGQGTRLTVV.

The chain combines TRBV5-1 with TRBJ1-1, with D unclear. The CDR3 is 16 amino acids. V was clipped by 0 bases and J by 3 bases, with 15 bases between them. Germline loops: CDR1 SGHRS, CDR2 YFSETQ. In DNA, the CDR3 is TGCGCCAGCAGCTTGGTCCGGGGAGGTCTGGACACTGAAGCTTTCTTT. This translates into CASSLVRGGLDTEAFF.

This rearrangement joins TRBV27 to TRBJ1-5, with D possibly being TRBD1 (5 bases). Trimming stripped 8 bases from V and 3 bases from J, with 14 bases between. This CDR3 region has 14 residues. Germline V gives CDR1 MNHEY, CDR2 SMNVEV (reference sequence). This CDR3 is CASSLGVDNQPQHF. Written as DNA, the CDR3 is TGTGCCAGCTCTCTAGGGGTTGACAATCAGCCCCAGCATTTT.

The chain has TRBV27 and TRBJ1-3; 8 bases agree with TRBD1. Looked up from germline, CDR1 is MNHEY and CDR2 is SMNVEV (reference sequence). V lost 5 bases and J lost 1; bases outside the gene matches: 7. The CDR3 has 16 amino acids. This chain's CDR3 is CASSVTGVGSGNTIYF. Written as DNA, the CDR3 is TGTGCCAGCAGTGTGACAGGGGTCGGTTCTGGAAACACCATATATTTT.

V is TRBV20-1 and J is TRBJ1-1; D is perhaps TRBD1 (6 bases). Between the trimmed V and J ends, which lost 3 bases and 6 bases, there was a span of 14 bases. The length of the CDR3 is 13 residues. Germline values: CDR1 DFQATT, CDR2 SNEGSKA (reference sequence). The CDR3 region has the DNA TGCAGTGCTAGTACCTTTGGGGGCTCTGAAGCTTTCTTT. Translated, it gives CSASTFGGSEAFF.